The sequence of this TCR beta chain was determined in a study of T cells in Graves' hyperthyroidism and ophthalmopathy. TCR beta CDR3 regions were amplified from RNA transcripts. When the TCR CDR3 underwent first-round RT-PCR, the HTBI primer set was used. One entry per CDR3 protein results from TCRdb running MiXCR on the multiplex PCR reads. The sample has more than 650,000 distinct CDR3 sequences; 14% are singletons. Disease duration under 2 months; hyperthyroidism patients were aged 18 to 65. V was clipped by 2 bases and J by 2 bases, with 11 bases between them. Germline CDR1 SGDLS, CDR2 YYNGEE. This CDR3 has 14 amino acids.

Sequencing input: blood. This chain links TRBV9 with TRBJ2-7; D gene ambiguous. The clonotype was recovered from a young woman with Graves' hyperthyroidism. CDR3 in amino acids: CASSVGSATYEQYF. The CDR3, as DNA: TGTGCCAGCAGCGTGGGATCCGCCACCTACGAGCAGTACTTC.